The 21 T cell receptor beta chains below all came from one sample that was sequenced in a study of shared clonotypes between healthy human individuals. Using immunoSEQ multiplex PCR, the repertoire was profiled, and TCRdb retains in-frame clones only, with some absent. The sample lists some 300,000 clones, about 70% occurring once. Input material: memory CD4+ T cells sorted from blood. The subset here: CD45RA-negative fraction. These receptors were obtained from a man aged 25 to 40 in good health.

A remark on this clone: A far larger clone differs by one base, so this is likely a read error. The genes are TRBV10-3 and TRBJ1-1, with D perhaps matching TRBD1 (5 bases). Germline loops: CDR1 ENHRY, CDR2 SYGVKD. The CDR3 extends over 14 amino acids. The CDR3 DNA sequence: TGTGCCAGCAGTGAAGTGGGGGGGGGTACTGAAGCTTTCTTT. Its protein is CASSEVGGGTEAFF.

This sequence joins TRBV2 and TRBJ1-1; a possible D gene is TRBD1 (5 bases). V lost 1 base and J lost 1, with 10 bases in between. Germline CDR1 SNHLY, CDR2 FYNNEI. The CDR3 covers 15 residues. CDR3 sequence (DNA): TGTGCCAGCAGTGAAGTTACAGGAGGGAACACTGAAGCTTTCTTT. As protein: CASSEVTGGNTEAFF.

This clone was counted once. This chain joins TRBV5-1 and TRBJ2-5, with a tentative D call TRBD2 (5 bases). The J call may be in error: the DNA end matches TRBJ2-7 better. Looked up from germline, CDR1 is SGHRS and CDR2 is YFSETQ. CDR3 length: 15 residues. CDR3 nucleotides: TGCGCCAGCAGCTTGGGGACCGCGGGTTCCTACGAGCAGTACTTC. This encodes CASSLGTAGSYEQYF.

The DNA for the CDR3 is TGCGCCAGCATGGAAACGGGGAACACTGAAGCTTTCTTT. Translation: CASMETGNTEAFF. The chain recombines TRBV10-2 with TRBJ1-1; D gene uncertain. Trimming removed 7 bases from V and 1 base from J, with 10 bases in between. In germline, CDR1 is WSHSY, CDR2 SAAADI. The CDR3 sequence is 13 residues long.

This clone showed up just a few times. This chain connects TRBV11-3 to TRBJ2-5, with D perhaps TRBD1 (5 bases). The CDR3 spans 13 residues. V gave up 5 bases and J gave up 1 base, with 8 bases separating them. Germline loops: CDR1 SGHNT, CDR2 YENEEA. The CDR3 DNA reads as TGTGCCAGCAGCCGACAGAGCCAAGAGACCCAGTACTTC. This sequence encodes CASSRQSQETQYF.

This clone was seen a few times. The rearrangement links TRBV5-5 to TRBJ2-3, with TRBD1 matching 7 bases. The germline V gene encodes CDR1 SGHKS and CDR2 YYEKEE (reference sequence). The trim removed 4 bases at V and 10 bases at J, leaving 12 bases unmatched. The CDR3 consists of 14 residues. CDR3 nucleotide sequence: TGTGCCAGCAGCCCCGAGACAGGGAATAGGGCGCAGTATTTT. Translation gives CASSPETGNRAQYF.

In its sample, this clone was seen a few times. V usage is TRBV11-3 and J usage is TRBJ2-1; 7 bases fit TRBD2. Trimming cost V 5 bases and J 4 bases; bases outside gene matches: 2. Germline CDR1 reads SGHNT; CDR2 reads YENEEA. This CDR3 spans 13 amino acids. The CDR3 is CASSPGGYNEQFF. The CDR3 region has the DNA TGTGCCAGCAGCCCGGGGGGTTACAATGAGCAGTTCTTC.

As concerns this clone: The sample contains more than one DNA sequence encoding this CDR3. The V call is TRBV18, the J call TRBJ2-2; D uncertain. Trimming took 3 bases from V and 4 from J, leaving 15 bases between them. This CDR3 has 16 residues. Per germline, CDR1 KGHSH and CDR2 LQKENI. CDR3 DNA sequence: TGTGCCAGCTCACCGTTTGGGCTGGGCTCCACCGGGGAGCTGTTTTTT. It translates to CASSPFGLGSTGELFF.

This clone was detected a few times. The chain couples TRBV5-5 to TRBJ2-5, with D perhaps matching TRBD1 (6 bases). The CDR3 spans 16 residues. Trimming took 4 bases from V and 1 from J, leaving 17 bases between them. Germline V lookup: CDR1 SGHKS, CDR2 YYEKEE (reference sequence). The CDR3 sequence is CASSVGFRTVQETQYF. CDR3 in DNA: TGTGCCAGCAGCGTAGGATTTCGGACAGTCCAAGAGACCCAGTACTTC. The full variable domain, completed using reference TRBV5-5 and TRBJ2-5, is DAGVTQSPTHLIKTRGQQVTLRCSPISGHKSVSWYQQVLGQGPQFIFQYYEKEERGRGNFPDRFSARQFPNYSSELNVNALLLGDSALYLCASSVGFRTVQETQYFGPGTRLLVL.

This clone has only one observation. The rearrangement uses TRBV9 and TRBJ2-3; TRBD2 aligns across 10 bases. CDR1 is SGDLS and CDR2 is YYNGEE in the germline V gene. Losses at the gene ends were 4 bases for V and 5 bases for J; bases not matched to a gene: 7. The CDR3 is 15 residues long. The CDR3 reads CASSLLAGVLDTQYF. For the CDR3, the DNA is TGTGCCAGCAGCCTCCTAGCGGGAGTGTTAGATACGCAGTATTTT.

The chain is built from TRBV27 and TRBJ2-2; 12 nucleotides line up with TRBD2. Germline assignment: CDR1 MNHEY and CDR2 SMNVEV (reference sequence). V dropped 5 bases and J dropped 7; count of bases not matched to a gene: 8. The CDR3 covers 16 residues. CDR3 amino acids: CASSPGLAGLIGELFF. CDR3 bases: TGTGCCAGCAGTCCCGGACTAGCGGGACTTATCGGGGAGCTGTTTTTT.

The chain links TRBV19 to TRBJ1-5; no reliable D call. Trimming pared 4 bases from V and 3 bases from J, leaving 7 bases between. This CDR3 is 13 amino acids long. Germline CDR1 reads LNHDA; CDR2 reads SQIVND (reference sequence). CDR3 nucleotides: TGTGCCAGTAGTACCCGACCCAATCAGCCCCAGCATTTT. Protein sequence: CASSTRPNQPQHF.

There are a few counts of this clone. The chain recombines TRBV5-4 with TRBJ2-7, with 8 positions matching TRBD2. The CDR3 totals 15 residues. The V gene's germline CDR1 is SGHNT and CDR2 YYREEE (reference sequence). J was trimmed by 0 bases and V by 4 bases; bases with no gene match: 6. The CDR3 loop reads CASSGIAGSSYEQYF. In nucleotides, the CDR3 is TGTGCCAGCAGCGGAATAGCGGGGAGCTCCTACGAGCAGTACTTC.

Points on this clone: The germline gene is not matched at one end of the junction; a read error may be the cause. The chain joins TRBV29-1 to TRBJ1-1; the D is unclear. The CDR3 is made up of 11 amino acids. Germline-derived CDR1 and CDR2 are SQVTM and ANQGSEA. CDR3 sequence: CSVFMGQQSPF. The CDR3 DNA reads as TGCAGCGTGTTCATGGGCCAGCAAAGCCCATTT. The full variable domain, rest sourced from reference TRBV29-1 and TRBJ1-1, is SAVISQKPSRDICQRGTSLTIQCQVDSQVTMMFWYRQQPGQSLTLIATANQGSEATYESGFVIDKFPISRPNLTFSTLTVSNMSPEDSSIYLCSVFMGQQSPFGQGTRLTVV.

V gene TRBV19 combines with J gene TRBJ2-2; tentative D call: TRBD2 (5 bases). This CDR3 is 15 amino acids long. V lost 5 bases, J lost 3 bases, and 13 bases lay in between. Germline V gives CDR1 LNHDA, CDR2 SQIVND (reference sequence). The CDR3 reads CASSRREWDTGELFF. The CDR3 coding sequence is TGTGCCAGTAGTCGCCGGGAATGGGACACCGGGGAGCTGTTTTTT.

CDR3 region: CASSPRTGAGNYGYTF. In DNA form, the CDR3 reads TGTGCCAGCAGCCCCAGGACAGGGGCTGGTAACTATGGCTACACCTTC. The chain links TRBV7-2 to TRBJ1-2; the match to TRBD1 covers 9 bases. Germline lookup yields CDR1 SGHTA and CDR2 FQGNSA. V was clipped by 5 bases and J by 1 base; unmatched bases: 8. The CDR3 is made up of 16 amino acids.

V gene TRBV19 combines with J gene TRBJ1-2; TRBD1 is a possible D gene (5 bases). Germline V gene data show CDR1 as LNHDA and CDR2 as SQIVND (reference sequence). The CDR3 runs to 11 residues. The V end lost 10 bases, the J end lost 5 bases, and 11 bases lay between the germline ends. This chain's CDR3 is CATEGVYGYTF. In nucleotides, the CDR3 is TGTGCCACCGAAGGGGTTTATGGCTACACCTTC.

V is TRBV10-3 and J is TRBJ2-3; 7 nucleotides match TRBD2. Germline V gives CDR1 ENHRY, CDR2 SYGVKD. CDR3 length: 16 amino acids. The trim removed 3 bases at V and 3 bases at J, leaving 9 bases unmatched. The CDR3 DNA follows: TGTGCCATCAGTGACGCTAGCGGCTCAAGGACAGATACGCAGTATTTT. Protein product: CAISDASGSRTDTQYF.

CDR3 DNA sequence: TGTGCCAGCATCGCCGGTGGGGAGCAGGGTCAGCCCCAGCATTTT. Its protein is CASIAGGEQGQPQHF. V usage is TRBV28 and J usage is TRBJ1-5; D is perhaps TRBD1 (5 bases). The CDR3 loop spans 15 amino acids. V dropped 7 bases and J dropped 6 bases, with 19 bases sitting between them. From germline, CDR1 is MDHEN and CDR2 SYDVKM.

This sequence joins TRBV5-8 and TRBJ1-5; 7 positions agree with TRBD1. CDR3 length: 18 residues. Germline CDR1 reads SGHTS; CDR2 reads YDEGEE. Unmatched junction bases numbered 15, after V lost 3 bases and J lost 3 bases. The CDR3 loop is CASSSSASSRGINQPQHF. The CDR3 nucleotides are TGTGCCAGCAGCTCTTCCGCATCTTCCAGGGGGATCAATCAGCCCCAGCATTTT.

This rearrangement joins TRBV29-1 to TRBJ2-5; D unclear. This CDR3 has 12 residues. V gave up 3 bases and J gave up 3 bases, with 8 bases separating them. Per germline, CDR1 SQVTM and CDR2 ANQGSEA. The CDR3 DNA sequence: TGCAGCGTTGACTCCACCGAAGAGACCCAGTACTTC. Its translation: CSVDSTEETQYF.